This TCR beta chain was recorded in a study of Ad26.COV2.S vaccination and SARS-CoV-2 variants. Study background: COV1001, an Ad26.COV2.S trial, supplied this vaccine-arm donor. Donor got 5x10^10 or 1x10^11 viral particles of Ad26.COV2.S.

Study outcomes and limitations: Substantial response breadth was reportedly seen for spike-specific CD8+ and CD4+ T cells after vaccination.

Data came from immunoSEQ multiplex PCR; TCRdb stores just in-frame clones and leaves some out. This table holds roughly 500,000 clones, nearly 90% found once. As concerns this clone: Its antigen remains unidentified.

The treatment: 15 to 20 received Ad26.COV2.S at low or high dose, single or two shots; roughly five received placebo; per-sample allocation not given. Vaccine and placebo recipients were sampled on day 63 after the first injection. Donation was by an adult aged 18-55 years who was in Boston. Germline V gives CDR1 SGHVS, CDR2 FNYEAQ. The CDR3 consists of 13 residues. Trimming cost V 1 base and J 5 bases, with 9 bases left between them. The rearrangement links TRBV7-6 to TRBJ2-7; D remains ambiguous. The source of this sequence is a person aged 18-65 years who received the Ad26.COV2.S COVID-19 vaccine or a placebo. The sample was peripheral blood, taken in a trial of Ad26.COV2.S vaccine versus placebo. The CDR3 is CASSLGRPHEQYF. As DNA, the CDR3 is TGTGCCAGCAGCTTAGGGCGCCCCCACGAGCAGTACTTC.